This T cell receptor beta chain was captured in a study of shared clonotypes between healthy human individuals. Study context: There were three CD4 naive, three CD4 memory, two CD8 naive and one CD8 memory plates per donor. Broader study findings: Naive CD4 clonotypes overlapped across a handful of donors at about 5.3%.

Authors' methods: Junction-only sequences without quality scores were provided by ImmunoSEQ, so filtering was different. Repertoires were generated with immunoSEQ multiplex PCR, while TCRdb's copy carries only in-frame clones and drops some. V and J calls and clone size are as listed in that table; D and trimming were resolved from the DNA. The sample lists 560,000 or so clones; about 96% were seen once. CD45RO-negative, CCR7-positively selected cells formed the naive CD8 fraction, excluding terminally differentiated effector memory CD45RA+ cells. There were no recent acute infections or vaccinations among the donors, who were healthy HIV-negative adults. Concerning this clone itself: Antigen specificity is unknown. Additional DNA sequences in this sample encode the identical CDR3.

Sequencing input: naive CD8+ T cells sorted from blood. This receptor was identified in a woman younger than 45 in good health.

CDR3 loop: CASRRTDTQYF. In nucleotides, the CDR3 is TGTGCCAGTAGGCGCACAGATACGCAGTATTTT. The chain combines TRBV19 with TRBJ2-3; D gene ambiguous. V was trimmed by 6 bases and J by 1 base, leaving 2 bases between them. This CDR3 spans 11 amino acids. CDR1 LNHDA and CDR2 SQIVND come from the germline V gene (reference sequence). The entire variable domain, with the rest obtained from reference TRBV19 and TRBJ2-3, is as follows: DGGITQSPKYLFRKEGQNVTLSCEQNLNHDAMYWYRQDPGQGLRLIYYSQIVNDFQKGDIAEGYSVSREKKESFPLTVTSAQKNPTAFYLCASRRTDTQYFGPGTRLTVL.